This T cell receptor beta chain was found in a study of CD8 T cells in Susac syndrome. The authors sequenced TCR beta from blood CD8+ and CD4+ T cells. From germline, CDR1 is MNHEY and CDR2 SVGEGT. V lost 8 bases to trimming and J lost 4 bases, with 9 bases between them. The CDR3 consists of 12 residues. Random hexamers served to reverse transcribe roughly 0.45 to 1 ug RNA. Using its own MiXCR run on the immunoSEQ multiplex PCR reads, TCRdb lists one record per CDR3 protein. This sample has about 150,000 distinct CDR3 sequences; approximately 95% occur once, and the top ten carry roughly 0.1%. The clonotype originates from a human donor with multiple sclerosis. The chain recombines TRBV6-2 or TRBV6-3 with TRBJ2-1, with D hard to call. The sequencing input was CD4+ T cells from PBMCs. In nucleotides, the CDR3 is TGTGCCAGCTTCGAAGATTACAATGAGCAGTTCTTC. Protein sequence: CASFEDYNEQFF.